Below are 14 T cell receptor beta chains sequenced from a single sample in a study of cytomegalovirus exposure and HLA in healthy donors. The PCR was carried out with 60 Vbeta primers and 13 Jbeta primers. Profiling relied on immunoSEQ multiplex PCR, and the TCRdb table lists in-frame clones only, not all of them. The table lists around 190,000 clones, about 9.4% of them singletons. Sequenced: PBMCs. All receptors come from a woman aged 25 to 39 in good health and CMV-seropositive.

This sequence joins TRBV10-3 and TRBJ2-3, with D tentatively TRBD1 (5 bases). This CDR3 has 17 amino acids. Trimming stripped 0 bases from V and 3 bases from J, with 16 bases between. CDR1 is ENHRY and CDR2 is SYGVKD in the germline V gene. The CDR3 sequence: CAISESRFGRVTDTQYF. The CDR3 region has the DNA TGTGCCATCAGTGAGTCGAGATTTGGCAGGGTTACAGATACGCAGTATTTT.

V is TRBV7-2 and J is TRBJ1-1; no clear D. The V end lost 4 bases, the J end lost 3 bases, and 12 bases lay between the germline ends. Germline V gives CDR1 SGHTA, CDR2 FQGNSA. This CDR3 is 14 amino acids long. CDR3 sequence reads: CASSSLGGHTEAFF. The CDR3 DNA follows: TGTGCCAGCAGCTCCCTCGGAGGGCACACTGAAGCTTTCTTT.

The rearrangement links TRBV9 to TRBJ2-2; 13 bases line up with TRBD2. Germline assignment: CDR1 SGDLS and CDR2 YYNGEE. The CDR3 covers 14 residues. Germline trimming cut 8 bases from V and 5 bases from J; bases unmatched to any gene: 3. The CDR3 bases are TGTGCCAGTGGGACTAGCGGGATAACCGGGGAGCTGTTTTTT. Translation: CASGTSGITGELFF.

CDR3 region: CASSVQGVSNQPQHF. The CDR3 DNA sequence: TGTGCCAGTAGTGTACAGGGGGTTAGCAATCAGCCCCAGCATTTT. V and J are TRBV19 and TRBJ1-5, with TRBD1 matching 8 bases. J lost 0 bases, V lost 5 bases, and 3 bases had no gene match. The CDR3 spans 15 residues. CDR1 is LNHDA, CDR2 SQIVND, per germline (reference sequence). Full variable domain (rest looked up from reference TRBV19 and TRBJ1-5): DGGITQSPKYLFRKEGQNVTLSCEQNLNHDAMYWYRQDPGQGLRLIYYSQIVNDFQKGDIAEGYSVSREKKESFPLTVTSAQKNPTAFYLCASSVQGVSNQPQHFGDGTRLSIL.

This clone was found a few times. The V gene is TRBV20-1, the J gene TRBJ2-1, with no clear D. This CDR3 is 11 amino acids long. Germline V lookup: CDR1 DFQATT, CDR2 SNEGSKA (reference sequence). V gave up 1 base and J gave up 4 bases, with 2 bases separating them. This chain's CDR3 is CSARAYNEQFF. The DNA for the CDR3 is TGCAGTGCTAGAGCTTACAATGAGCAGTTCTTC.

On this clone: Other DNA sequences in this specimen translate into the identical CDR3. The chain uses TRBV7-2 and TRBJ1-4; TRBD1 matches at 8 bases. Trimming cost V 1 base and J 8 bases; bases outside gene matches: 6. The length of the CDR3 is 15 residues. The germline gives CDR1 SGHTA, CDR2 FQGNSA. The chain's CDR3 is CASSLGTGGQEKLFF. The CDR3 coding sequence is TGTGCCAGCAGCTTAGGAACAGGGGGGCAAGAAAAACTGTTTTTT.

V usage is TRBV5-1 and J usage is TRBJ2-1, with 9 bases aligning to TRBD2. Looked up from germline, CDR1 is SGHRS and CDR2 is YFSETQ. CDR3 length equals 16 residues. The ends lost 4 bases at V and 2 bases at J; junction bases unmatched: 7. The CDR3 sequence is CASSLLAGVPYNEQFF. The DNA of the CDR3 is TGCGCCAGCAGCCTTTTAGCGGGAGTACCCTACAATGAGCAGTTCTTC.

This chain joins TRBV6-1 and TRBJ2-3; D possibly corresponds to TRBD2 (6 bases). Trimming removed 7 bases from V and 4 bases from J, with 12 bases in between. Germline CDR1 and CDR2: MNHNS and SASEGT. The length of the CDR3 is 13 residues. The CDR3 spells CASTAPGADTQYF. The CDR3 region has the DNA TGTGCCAGCACCGCTCCGGGAGCAGATACGCAGTATTTT.

The V and J genes are TRBV29-1 and TRBJ2-7; 7 bases map to TRBD1. V gave up 4 bases and J gave up 3 bases; unmatched junction bases: 6. The CDR3 sequence is 13 residues long. Germline V CDR1 and CDR2: SQVTM, ANQGSEA. DNA of the CDR3: TGCAGCGTTGGGACAGGTTTGCGCTACGAGCAGTACTTC. It is translated as CSVGTGLRYEQYF.

This clone was observed a few times. The J gene is TRBJ1-1, the V gene TRBV4-1, with TRBD1 as a possible D gene (5 bases). The CDR3 spans 15 residues. Deletions cut 0 bases from V and 4 bases from J, with 12 bases between. Germline V lookup: CDR1 MGHRA, CDR2 YSYEKL. Here the CDR3 reads CASSQETQVITEAFF. DNA for the CDR3: TGCGCCAGCAGCCAAGAGACACAGGTGATCACTGAAGCTTTCTTT.

The rearrangement uses TRBV19 and TRBJ1-1; 8 bases fit TRBD1. V lost 1 base, J lost 5 bases, and 6 bases stayed unmatched. The CDR3 sequence is 15 residues long. The V gene's germline CDR1 is LNHDA and CDR2 SQIVND (reference sequence). CDR3 nucleotides: TGTGCCAGTAGTATAGGATGGACAGGGAATACTGAAGCTTTCTTT. Residues: CASSIGWTGNTEAFF.

The chain links TRBV9 to TRBJ2-2, with unresolved D. CDR3 length equals 15 residues. The V end lost 0 bases, the J end lost 5 bases, and 11 bases lay between the germline ends. Germline loops: CDR1 SGDLS, CDR2 YYNGEE. CDR3 DNA: TGTGCCAGCAGCGTAGCCGGGTCCCCTACCGGGGAGCTGTTTTTT. It encodes CASSVAGSPTGELFF. Variable domain in full (rest from reference TRBV9 and TRBJ2-2): DSGVTQTPKHLITATGQRVTLRCSPRSGDLSVYWYQQSLDQGLQFLIQYYNGEERAKGNILERFSAQQFPDLHSELNLSSLELGDSALYFCASSVAGSPTGELFFGEGSRLTVL.

In regard to this clone: A read error may produce the germline difference seen at one junction end. Other DNA sequences in this sample translate to the same CDR3. The genes are TRBV6-1 and TRBJ2-7; 10 bases map to TRBD2. The CDR3 loop spans 15 amino acids. CDR1 is MNHNS and CDR2 is SASEGT in the germline V gene. This CDR3 is CASSLGTSANYEQYF. CDR3 DNA sequence: TGTGCCAGCAGCCTTGGGACTAGCGCCAACTACGAGCAGTATTTC.

Turning to this clone: It is likely a read error, because the conserved phenylalanine at the end of the CDR3 is missing. The rearrangement links TRBV25-1 to TRBJ1-2; D uncertain. CDR3 length: 13 amino acids. Deletions cut 1 base from V and 3 bases from J, with 6 bases between. Germline V lookup: CDR1 MGHDK, CDR2 SYGVNS. The CDR3 protein is CASSEWKDYGYTL. The DNA of the CDR3 is TGTGCCAGCAGTGAATGGAAAGACTATGGCTACACCCTC.